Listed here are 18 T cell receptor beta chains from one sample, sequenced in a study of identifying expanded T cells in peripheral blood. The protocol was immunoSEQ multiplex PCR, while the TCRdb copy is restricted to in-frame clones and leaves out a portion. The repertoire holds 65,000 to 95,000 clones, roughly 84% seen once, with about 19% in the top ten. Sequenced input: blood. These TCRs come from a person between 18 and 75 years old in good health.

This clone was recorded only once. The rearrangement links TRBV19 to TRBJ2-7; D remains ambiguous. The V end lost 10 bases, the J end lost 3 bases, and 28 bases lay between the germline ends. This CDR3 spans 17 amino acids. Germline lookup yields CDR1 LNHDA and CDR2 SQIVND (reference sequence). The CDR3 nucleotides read TGTGCCATTATCCCGGTCCACCCCAAGTTGGGAAACTACGAGCAGTACTTC. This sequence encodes CAIIPVHPKLGNYEQYF.

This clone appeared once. In DNA, the CDR3 is TGTGCCAGCAGCTTAGTTCAGGGGTTCGAGCAGTACTTC. It translates to CASSLVQGFEQYF. The rearrangement uses TRBV13 and TRBJ2-7; D possibly corresponds to TRBD1 (6 bases). The CDR3 extends over 13 amino acids. Germline CDR1 reads PRHDT; CDR2 reads FYEKMQ (reference sequence). The ends were cut back, 1 base at V and 6 bases at J, with 10 bases in the middle.

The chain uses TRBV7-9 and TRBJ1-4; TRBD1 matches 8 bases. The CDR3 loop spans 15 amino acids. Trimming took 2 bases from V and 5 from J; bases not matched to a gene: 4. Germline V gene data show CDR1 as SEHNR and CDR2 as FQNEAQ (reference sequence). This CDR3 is CASSLFTGGNEKLFF. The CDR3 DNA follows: TGTGCCAGCAGCTTATTTACAGGGGGGAATGAAAAACTGTTTTTT. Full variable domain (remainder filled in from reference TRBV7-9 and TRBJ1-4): DTGVSQNPRHKITKRGQNVTFRCDPISEHNRLYWYRQTLGQGPEFLTYFQNEAQLEKSRLLSDRFSAERPKGSFSTLEIQRTEQGDSAMYLCASSLFTGGNEKLFFGSGTQLSVL.

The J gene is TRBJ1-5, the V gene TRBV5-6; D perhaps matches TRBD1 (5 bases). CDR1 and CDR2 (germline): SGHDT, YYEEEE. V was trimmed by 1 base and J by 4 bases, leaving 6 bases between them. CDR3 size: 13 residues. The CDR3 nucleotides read TGTGCCAGCAGCTTGAAGGGGAATCAGCCCCAGCATTTT. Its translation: CASSLKGNQPQHF.

CDR3 sequence reads: CASSQGISGSKQFF. As DNA, the CDR3 is TGCGCCAGCAGCCAAGGGATTAGCGGGAGCAAGCAGTTCTTC. The chain employs TRBV4-3 and TRBJ2-1; 9 positions match TRBD2. Trimming removed 1 base from V and 11 bases from J; junction bases left unmatched: 6. Germline V gives CDR1 LGHNA, CDR2 YSLEER. This CDR3 is built from 14 residues.

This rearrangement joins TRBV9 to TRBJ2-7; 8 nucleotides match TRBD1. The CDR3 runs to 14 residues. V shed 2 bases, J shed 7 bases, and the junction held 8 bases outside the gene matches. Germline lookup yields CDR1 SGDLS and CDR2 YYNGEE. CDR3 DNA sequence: TGTGCCAGCAGCGTGGGACAGGATCTGACTGAGCAGTACTTC. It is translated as CASSVGQDLTEQYF.

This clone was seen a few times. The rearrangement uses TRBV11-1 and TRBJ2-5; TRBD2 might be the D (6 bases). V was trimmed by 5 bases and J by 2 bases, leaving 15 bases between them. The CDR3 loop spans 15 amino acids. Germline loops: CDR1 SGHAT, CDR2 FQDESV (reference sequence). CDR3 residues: CASSEHPGLQETQYF. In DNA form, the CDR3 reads TGTGCCAGCAGCGAACACCCGGGACTTCAAGAGACCCAGTACTTC.

CDR3 protein: CASSLAGTGATSTDTQYF. DNA of the CDR3: TGTGCCAGCAGCTTAGCGGGGACCGGCGCTACAAGCACAGATACGCAGTATTTT. The chain recombines TRBV7-2 with TRBJ2-3; either TRBD1 or TRBD2 may fit D (5 bases each). V was cut by 0 bases and J by 0 bases, with 16 bases left in between. The CDR3 is 18 amino acids. Germline-derived CDR1 and CDR2 are SGHTA and FQGNSA. The full variable domain, completed using reference TRBV7-2 and TRBJ2-3, is GAGVSQSPSNKVTEKGKDVELRCDPISGHTALYWYRQSLGQGLEFLIYFQGNSAPDKSGLPSDRFSAERTGGSVSTLTIQRTQQEDSAVYLCASSLAGTGATSTDTQYFGPGTRLTVL.

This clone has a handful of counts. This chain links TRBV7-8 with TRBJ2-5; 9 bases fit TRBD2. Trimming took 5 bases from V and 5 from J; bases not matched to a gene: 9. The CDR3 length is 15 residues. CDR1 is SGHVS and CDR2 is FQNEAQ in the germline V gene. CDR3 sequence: CASSLIAGDFETQYF. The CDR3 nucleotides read TGTGCCAGCAGCCTCATAGCGGGAGACTTTGAGACCCAGTACTTC.

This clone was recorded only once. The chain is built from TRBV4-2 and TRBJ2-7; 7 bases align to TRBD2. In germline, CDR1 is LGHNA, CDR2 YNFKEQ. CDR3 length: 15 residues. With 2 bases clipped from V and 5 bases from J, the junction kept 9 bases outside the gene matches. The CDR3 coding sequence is TGTGCCAGCAGCCAAACATACTTAGCGGGCCACGAGCAGTACTTC. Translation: CASSQTYLAGHEQYF.

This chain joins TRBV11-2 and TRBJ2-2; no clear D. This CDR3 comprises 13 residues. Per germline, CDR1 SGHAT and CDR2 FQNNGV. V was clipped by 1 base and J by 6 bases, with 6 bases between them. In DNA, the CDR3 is TGTGCCAGCAGCTTAGTAGGGTCCGGGGAGCTGTTTTTT. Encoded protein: CASSLVGSGELFF.

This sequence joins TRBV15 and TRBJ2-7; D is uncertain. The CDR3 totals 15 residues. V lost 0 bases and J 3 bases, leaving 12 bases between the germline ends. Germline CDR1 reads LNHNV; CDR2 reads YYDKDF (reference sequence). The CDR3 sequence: CATSRERHHGYEQYF. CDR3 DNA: TGTGCCACCAGCAGAGAACGACACCACGGCTACGAGCAGTACTTC.

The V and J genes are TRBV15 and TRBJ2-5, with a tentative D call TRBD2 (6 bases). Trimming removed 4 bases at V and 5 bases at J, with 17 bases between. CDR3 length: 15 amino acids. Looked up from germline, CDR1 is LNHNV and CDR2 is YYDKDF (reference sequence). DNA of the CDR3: TGTGCCACCAGCACAGGACTAACCCTCGGGGAGACCCAGTACTTC. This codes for CATSTGLTLGETQYF.

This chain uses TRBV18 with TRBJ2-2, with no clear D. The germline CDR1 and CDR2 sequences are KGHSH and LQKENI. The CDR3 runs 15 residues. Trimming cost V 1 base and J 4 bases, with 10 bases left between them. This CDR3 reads CASSPRQEITGELFF. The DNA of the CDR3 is TGTGCCAGCTCACCACGCCAGGAGATCACCGGGGAGCTGTTTTTT.

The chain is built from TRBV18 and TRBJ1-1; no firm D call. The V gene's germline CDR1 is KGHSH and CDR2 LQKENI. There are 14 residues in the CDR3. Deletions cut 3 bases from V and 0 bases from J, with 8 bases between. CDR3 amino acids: CASSPLHLNTEAFF. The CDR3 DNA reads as TGTGCCAGCTCACCTTTACACTTGAACACTGAAGCTTTCTTT.

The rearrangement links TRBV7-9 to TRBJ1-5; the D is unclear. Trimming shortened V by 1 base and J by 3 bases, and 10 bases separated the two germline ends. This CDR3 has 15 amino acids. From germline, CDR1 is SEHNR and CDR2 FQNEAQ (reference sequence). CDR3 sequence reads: CASSLGGSVNQPQHF. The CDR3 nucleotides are TGTGCCAGCAGCTTAGGGGGATCGGTCAATCAGCCCCAGCATTTT. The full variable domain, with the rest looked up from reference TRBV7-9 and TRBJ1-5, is DTGVSQNPRHKITKRGQNVTFRCDPISEHNRLYWYRQTLGQGPEFLTYFQNEAQLEKSRLLSDRFSAERPKGSFSTLEIQRTEQGDSAMYLCASSLGGSVNQPQHFGDGTRLSIL.

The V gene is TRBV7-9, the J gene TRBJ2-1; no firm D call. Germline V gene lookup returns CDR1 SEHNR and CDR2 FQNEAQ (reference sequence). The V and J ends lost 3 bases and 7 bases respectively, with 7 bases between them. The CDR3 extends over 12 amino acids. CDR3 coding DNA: TGTGCCAGCAGCTTCTTTGGGAATGAGCAGTTCTTC. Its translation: CASSFFGNEQFF.

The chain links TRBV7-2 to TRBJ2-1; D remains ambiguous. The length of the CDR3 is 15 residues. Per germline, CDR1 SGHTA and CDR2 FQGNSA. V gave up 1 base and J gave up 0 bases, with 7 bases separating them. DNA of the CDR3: TGTGCCAGCAGCTTAGTTGTTAGCTCCTACAATGAGCAGTTCTTC. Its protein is CASSLVVSSYNEQFF.